This TCR beta chain derives from a study of T-cell memory formation after mild COVID-19. Broader study findings: While clones contracting from day 15 to 85 were balanced between CD4 and CD8, later expanders leaned CD4+. Detection of some responders pre-infection suggested pre-existing cross-reactive memory T cells participated.

Germline-derived CDR1 and CDR2 are SEHNR and FQNEAQ (reference sequence). The CDR3 has 13 residues. Trimming removed 1 base from V and 5 bases from J, with 8 bases in between. 5'RACE with constant-segment primers yielded barcoded, UMI-tagged TCR alpha and TCR beta cDNA libraries. Via MiXCR, TCRdb re-called the 5' RACE reads, giving one row per CDR3 protein. The repertoire holds under 300,000 distinct CDR3 sequences, over 7% seen once, with less than 25% in the top ten. Concerning this clonotype itself: Its antigen is not identified.

V and J are TRBV7-9 and TRBJ2-5; D unclear. This TCR derives from a man between 18 and 29 years old who had mild COVID-19 (a few samples of this study predate the infection). Cell type and time point are not known. Material for sequencing was PBMCs or a T cell subset sorted from them (not recorded which). CDR3 sequence (DNA): TGTGCCAGCAGCTTAGGGGAATGGGAGACCCAGTACTTC. Amino acid sequence: CASSLGEWETQYF.